The TCR beta chain described here comes from a study of blood T cells in healthy people across ages. V was cut by 1 base and J by 0 bases, with 15 bases left in between. Germline V gene data show CDR1 as SGHAT and CDR2 as FQNNGV. CDR3 length: 17 residues. The second PCR ran about 7 to 12 cycles with a sample-barcoded 5' primer and J-beta primers. In TCRdb, the 5' RACE reads were re-called with MiXCR into one record per CDR3 protein. This table has approximately 850,000 distinct CDR3 sequences, roughly 64% appearing once. The sample comprised blood. This clonotype was sampled from a man under 40 in good health. The V and J genes are TRBV11-2 and TRBJ2-5, with D unresolved. CDR3 nucleotide sequence: TGTGCCAGCAGCTTAGGGCGGAGACCGACCTACCAAGAGACCCAGTACTTC. Translation gives CASSLGRRPTYQETQYF.